This T cell receptor (beta chain) is from a study of T cells in localized non-small cell lung cancer. Overall study results and limits: Analysis by sequencing included only one tumor region, so heterogeneity remains possible. Longer survival (overall) was linked to higher T cell density in blood.

Clones were read by immunoSEQ multiplex PCR, and TCRdb kept only the in-frame ones, dropping some. The data contain around 41,000 clones, around 87% of them seen just once; the ten biggest clones take up about 7%. Germline CDR1 MNHNS, CDR2 SASEGT. Trimming took 7 bases from V and 7 from J, leaving 16 bases between them. The CDR3 runs to 13 residues. For this clone: The antigen is undetermined.

The chain carries TRBV6-1 and TRBJ1-1; D unresolved. The sequencing used peripheral blood, collected before any cancer treatment. This TCR came from a woman aged 18-49 years with stage III lung adenocarcinoma. The CDR3 DNA reads as TGTGCCAGCATAATGGGAAACCAATTTGAAGCTTTCTTT. It codes for CASIMGNQFEAFF.